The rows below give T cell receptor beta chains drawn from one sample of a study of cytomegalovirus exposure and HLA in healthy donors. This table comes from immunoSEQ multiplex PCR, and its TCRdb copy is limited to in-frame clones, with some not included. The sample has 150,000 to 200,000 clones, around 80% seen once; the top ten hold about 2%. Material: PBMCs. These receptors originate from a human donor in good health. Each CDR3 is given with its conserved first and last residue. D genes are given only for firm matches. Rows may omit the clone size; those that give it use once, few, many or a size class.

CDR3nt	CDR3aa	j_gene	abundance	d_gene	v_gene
TGTGCCATCAGTGGTGGACAGGGCGGTCAGCCCCAGCATTTT	CAISGGQGGQPQHF	TRBJ1-5	-	TRBD1	TRBV10-3
TGTGCCAGCAGAGGGGTGGCGGGGGGGAGAGCAGATACGCAGTATTTT	CASRGVAGGRADTQYF	TRBJ2-3	once	TRBD2	TRBV27
TGTGCCAGTAGTACCTTCATTTCGGACTATGGCTACACCTTC	CASSTFISDYGYTF	TRBJ1-2	-	-	TRBV19
TGTGCCAGCAGCCTCGGCGGGGCGAACACCGGGGAGCTGTTTTTT	CASSLGGANTGELFF	TRBJ2-2	-	-	TRBV13
TGTGCCAGCAGCTTTCGGGCCCCCAGGGGGACAGATACGCAGTATTTT	CASSFRAPRGTDTQYF	TRBJ2-3	-	TRBD1	TRBV7-6
TGTGCCAGCAGCCAGGGGGGGACGGGGGTATATTCACCCCTCCACTTT	CASSQGGTGVYSPLHF	TRBJ1-6	once	-	TRBV4-2
TGTGCCAGCAGTTACTCAACCAGAGGCTACGAGCAGTACTTC	CASSYSTRGYEQYF	TRBJ2-7	once	-	TRBV6-6
TGTGCCAGCAGCGCCAGGACAGGGGGTCGGTACGAGCAGTACTTC	CASSARTGGRYEQYF	TRBJ2-7	-	TRBD1	TRBV7-2
TGTGCCAGCAGTCCCAGGGGCTTACGTTACGAGCAGTACTTC	CASSPRGLRYEQYF	TRBJ2-7	-	-	TRBV7-2
TGTGCCAGCACCCGCAGGTCCGCAGGGGGCTCTGGAAACACCATATATTTT	CASTRRSAGGSGNTIYF	TRBJ1-3	-	TRBD1	TRBV2
TGTGCCAGCAGCGGAGGTGAATTCCCCGAAAAACTGTTTTTT	CASSGGEFPEKLFF	TRBJ1-4	-	-	TRBV5-6
TGTGCCAGCTCACCATCACAGGCGCCCGTGAACACTGAAGCTTTCTTT	CASSPSQAPVNTEAFF	TRBJ1-1	-	-	TRBV18
TGTGCCAGCGAAGAAAGGACAGGTGAAGCTTTCTTT	CASEERTGEAFF	TRBJ1-1	-	TRBD1	TRBV2
TGCGCCAGCAGCCAAGTTCCCGGACGGAGCGGGCTTATTTCACCCCTCCACTTT	CASSQVPGRSGLISPLHF	TRBJ1-6	-	-	TRBV4-3
TGTGCCAGCAGCCTCCTAGCCCGGACAGGCACGAGGGATGGCTACACCTTC	CASSLLARTGTRDGYTF	TRBJ1-2	-	TRBD1	TRBV7-9
TGCGCCAGCAGCTTGGCCGAGGGAGACACTGAAGCTTTCTTT	CASSLAEGDTEAFF	TRBJ1-1	few	-	TRBV5-1
TGTGCTAGTGCCTTGGAAACAGGGAATTCACCCCTCCACTTT	CASALETGNSPLHF	TRBJ1-6	few	-	TRBV12-5
TGTGCCAGCAGATCGGGGGTAGCGGGGGGTCCCACAGATACGCAGTATTTT	CASRSGVAGGPTDTQYF	TRBJ2-3	few	TRBD2	TRBV25-1
TGTGCCAGCAGCTTAGAAGGCCAGAGCGCTGAAGCTTTCTTT	CASSLEGQSAEAFF	TRBJ1-1	-	-	TRBV7-8
TGTGCCAGCAGCTTAACCGGGGTAGAGACCCAGTACTTC	CASSLTGVETQYF	TRBJ2-5	few	-	TRBV7-7
TGTGCCAGCAGCTTGATAGCGGGGGGGCTTACAGATACGCAGTATTTT	CASSLIAGGLTDTQYF	TRBJ2-3	-	TRBD2	TRBV5-6
TGTGCCAGCAGCAGTGGGGAAGGGGGCACAGATACGCAGTATTTT	CASSSGEGGTDTQYF	TRBJ2-3	-	-	TRBV7-3
TGTGCCAGCGCAGGGGCGGGGGAGTACCAAGAGACCCAGTACTTC	CASAGAGEYQETQYF	TRBJ2-5	-	-	TRBV28
TGCGCCAGCCGGGACACGGCGCGTACTGAAGCTTTCTTT	CASRDTARTEAFF	TRBJ1-1	few	-	TRBV4-1
TGCGCCAGCAGCCACTATCTCCTCCTGGCAACTAATGAAAAACTGTTTTTT	CASSHYLLLATNEKLFF	TRBJ1-4	-	-	TRBV23-1
TGTGCCAGCAGCTCTGATAGGCGGATGAACACTGAAGCTTTCTTT	CASSSDRRMNTEAFF	TRBJ1-1	-	-	TRBV7-9
TGTGCCAGCAGTTACTCGACTAGCGGGGGGCAGCAGTACTTC	CASSYSTSGGQQYF	TRBJ2-7	-	TRBD2	TRBV6-5
TGCGCCAGCAAATCTAGCGGGGGGGCTTCCTACAATGAGCAGTTCTTC	CASKSSGGASYNEQFF	TRBJ2-1	-	TRBD2	TRBV5-1
TGTGCCAGCAGCCCCGGGACAGGGCCGAACGAGCAGTACTTC	CASSPGTGPNEQYF	TRBJ2-7	once	TRBD1	TRBV7-6
TGTGCCATGTCCAGAGCGGGGGGGCTAGGAGATACGCAGTATTTT	CAMSRAGGLGDTQYF	TRBJ2-3	once	TRBD2	TRBV10-3
TGTGCCAGTAGTATGAGAACAGGGAGGGATAGTTACGAGCAGTACTTC	CASSMRTGRDSYEQYF	TRBJ2-7	-	-	TRBV19
TGTGCCAGCAGGCCGCTGGGACAGGGGGTGTACGAGCAGTACTTC	CASRPLGQGVYEQYF	TRBJ2-7	once	TRBD1	TRBV6-4